This T cell receptor (beta chain) was found in a study of identical twins (dated by TCRdb to 2016 to 2017). Study-level background: To test whether fetal clonotypes persist, the study used deep sequencing on TCR alpha and beta repertoires from monozygotic twins, unrelated adults of various ages, and cord blood. To rule out contamination, the twin experiments were replicated at different times with different library preparation protocols. What the authors observed across the whole study: Because the same donors could not be followed over many years, the conclusions depended on cross-sectional statistical analysis. In beta out-of-frame sequences, excess twin sharing was weaker, because having fewer shared sequences lowered the signal-to-noise ratio. Recombination models systematically underestimated out-of-frame TCR alpha sharing in monozygotic twins but agreed with sharing between unrelated individuals. Zero-insertion analyses could be partly confounded by invariant T cells such as MAIT and iNKT, although diverse VJ usage argued against such confounding for most clonotypes. Abundant cord blood beta clonotypes had fewer insertions, young adult naive repertoires showed a similar but weaker trend, and memory repertoires showed no such trend. Compared with coincidental sharing between unrelated individuals, an excess of low generation-probability sequences was observed among out-of-frame TCR alpha sequences shared between twins.

This clonotype turned up a few times. This clone's antigen is unknown. Base quality data are lacking; no much larger clone is found one base away. The CDR3 covers 15 residues, taking in both the cysteine and the phenylalanine. The retained sequence is limited to the CDR3, 45 bases, with the frame set at the first base. Every donor was a healthy Caucasian. Three pairs of female monozygotic twins, all aged about 18 to 29 years, were included in the twin cohort. RNA for TCR libraries was isolated from peripheral blood mononuclear cells. The library was produced with 5' RACE. The sequencer was an Illumina HiSeq 2000. Template switching added a universal primer binding site, and the final cDNA carried a unique molecular identifier that allowed TCR cDNA molecules to be counted accurately. Specific primers in the conserved constant-segment region were used to synthesize first-strand cDNA for the TCR alpha and beta chains. To control for contamination, every cDNA library carried two barcodes: a SMART-Mk sample barcode plus Illumina barcodes. TruSeq adapter sequences, together with Illumina sample barcodes, were added in two successive PCR steps. The Illumina HiSeq platform was used with custom primers to sequence TCR alpha and beta cDNA libraries. The study's own analysis went as follows. MiGEC was used to process raw reads and extract unique molecular identifiers, and MiXCR was used to find CDR3 positions. For each individual, recombination models were inferred using an EM algorithm with the repgenHMM and IGoR tools. The analysis of shared clonotypes was done with the tcR package in R, with sharing normalized by the product of cloneset sizes. To study raw recombination without the effects of thymic and clonal selection, out-of-frame nonproductive sequences were analyzed. Clones were called with MiXCR by TCRdb after fastp trimmed the public reads at Q25, and only in-frame beta chains were retained. Every distinct CDR3 protein forms one entry, paired with its most common genes and DNA. The V and J calls here are based on TCRdb, not the publication. Within this sample are hundreds of thousands of distinct CDR3 sequences, with 20% to 25% of them counted one time only. Roughly 4.3% of the sample rests with the top ten.

The sample was also reused in another study, on T cells expressing NK-cell markers. That second publication adds: TCR beta-chain repertoires were profiled in sorted CD3+CD56+NKG2C+, CD3+CD56+NKG2C- and CD3+CD56-NKG2C+ T-cell subsets from several donors. Among the eight sequenced donors, only one was HCMV-seronegative, while the other seven were HCMV-seropositive. To restrict sorting to alphabetaTCR-expressing T cells, an anti-gammadeltaTCR antibody was added in several experiments. In several donors, the dominant CD3+CD56+NKG2C+ clonotypes were among the top 10 CD8+ clonotypes and accounted for about 1.0-7.5% of CD8+ T cells. Those dominant clonotypes were again the most abundant among CD3+CD56-NKG2C+ cells in several donors, at about 25-60.1%. Whether the expanded NKG2C-expressing T cell clones were specific for HCMV antigens remained unclear. The study sequenced eight donors, all healthy volunteers chosen at random: three men and five women. HCMV-specific IgG was detected in serum with a commercial ELISA kit to determine HCMV serostatus. Bulk peripheral blood T-cell repertoires were additionally sequenced from unsorted PBMC for roughly six donors. MIGEC was used to demultiplex reads and group reads by UMI, and MiTCR was used to assemble and quantify clonotypes. Only TCR cDNA sequences supported by at least two reads were kept to exclude erroneous sequences. The tcR package was used for downstream repertoire analysis, and clonotypes were matched across fractions by CDR3 nucleotide sequence plus V segment. VDJmatch was used to annotate antigen specificity against VDJdb, with one amino acid substitution in CDR3 allowed.

Recombination connected TRBV21-1 to TRBJ2-5; the tabulated D call, TRBD2, remains unverified against the DNA. TRBV21-1 is noted as a pseudogene. This clonotype was sampled from a woman aged 18 to 35 in good health. Source material: PBMCs. This receptor carries the CDR3 CASTRTSGRDETQYF. In nucleotides, the sequence is TGTGCCAGCACTCGGACTAGCGGTCGAGACGAGACCCAGTACTTC.